Listed here are 27 T cell receptor beta chains from one sample, sequenced in a study of shared clonotypes between healthy human individuals (dated by TCRdb to about 2020). The library came from the immunoSEQ multiplex PCR assay. TCRdb holds this immuneACCESS table with in-frame rearrangements only. Some clones are missing; in checked studies, unresolved V genes explain under half, and the rest has no known cause. Counted in this sample were approximately 700,000 clones; roughly 72% of them appeared once. The ten biggest clones cover around 2% of the sample. Source material: memory CD4+ T cells sorted from blood. Taken with the paper, the label for cell subset or site translates to: CD45RA-negative fraction. The source of these receptors is a woman in her thirties in good health.

The V gene is TRBV7-8, the J gene TRBJ1-5, with 7 nucleotides matching TRBD1. CDR1 is SGHVS, CDR2 FQNEAQ, per germline. The CDR3 runs to 16 residues. V trimming: 5 bases; J trimming: 4 bases; junction bases outside the gene matches: 11. CDR3 in amino acids: CASSASRTGVNQPQHF. CDR3 sequence (DNA): TGTGCCAGCAGCGCATCCCGGACAGGTGTTAATCAGCCCCAGCATTTT.

Details on this clone: The sample holds other DNA sequences that translate to the same CDR3. J is TRBJ2-2 and V is TRBV7-3, with 8 bases that match TRBD2. The CDR3 extends over 15 amino acids. Germline V gene lookup returns CDR1 SGHTA and CDR2 FQGTGA. After removal of 6 bases from V and 4 bases from J, the junction contained 7 bases not matched to a gene. CDR3 in DNA: TGTGCCAGCAGTCCAAGCGGGAGTGGCACCGGGGAGCTGTTTTTT. It translates to CASSPSGSGTGELFF.

The chain uses TRBV4-1 and TRBJ1-2; TRBD1 aligns across 7 bases. The CDR3 covers 14 residues. Germline trimming cut 1 base from V and 3 bases from J; bases unmatched to any gene: 2. Germline loops: CDR1 MGHRA, CDR2 YSYEKL. CDR3 bases: TGCGCCAGCAGCCAAGTTGGGACAGACTATGGCTACACCTTC. It is translated as CASSQVGTDYGYTF.

The chain joins TRBV19 to TRBJ2-7, with 7 bases matching TRBD2. V was clipped by 6 bases and J by 1 base; unmatched bases: 18. Germline lookup yields CDR1 LNHDA and CDR2 SQIVND (reference sequence). This CDR3 has 18 amino acids. This chain's CDR3 is CASSPRASGASTSYEQYF. Here the CDR3 DNA reads TGTGCCAGTAGCCCACGGGCCAGCGGGGCCTCCACATCCTACGAGCAGTACTTC. Using reference TRBV19 and TRBJ2-7 for the parts outside the CDR3, the full variable domain is DGGITQSPKYLFRKEGQNVTLSCEQNLNHDAMYWYRQDPGQGLRLIYYSQIVNDFQKGDIAEGYSVSREKKESFPLTVTSAQKNPTAFYLCASSPRASGASTSYEQYFGPGTRLTVT.

This chain connects TRBV6-1 to TRBJ2-2, with TRBD2 matching 7 bases. The J segment lost 0 bases and the V segment lost 8 bases, leaving 3 bases of the junction unmatched. The CDR3 covers 14 residues. Germline V CDR1 and CDR2: MNHNS, SASEGT. The CDR3 sequence: CASRLAPNTGELFF. The CDR3 region has the DNA TGTGCCAGCCGACTAGCCCCGAACACCGGGGAGCTGTTTTTT.

The CDR3 nucleotides are TGCGCCAGCAGTAGACTAGCGGGAGGCTTAACTTACGAGCAGTACTTC. Its translation is CASSRLAGGLTYEQYF. V usage is TRBV5-1 and J usage is TRBJ2-7, with 13 bases fitting TRBD2. Looked up from germline, CDR1 is SGHRS and CDR2 is YFSETQ. Trimming cost V 5 bases and J 4 bases; bases outside gene matches: 9. This CDR3 spans 16 amino acids.

The chain has TRBV7-3 and TRBJ2-3; D gene uncertain. The CDR3 is 13 amino acids. Germline CDR1 and CDR2: SGHTA and FQGTGA. V was clipped by 5 bases and J by 6 bases, with 12 bases between them. CDR3 in DNA: TGTGCCAGCAGCAAACAGCAGACGGATACGCAGTATTTT. It specifies CASSKQQTDTQYF. The full variable domain, completed using reference TRBV7-3 and TRBJ2-3, is GAGVSQTPSNKVTEKGKYVELRCDPISGHTALYWYRQSLGQGPEFLIYFQGTGAADDSGLPNDRFFAVRPEGSVSTLKIQRTERGDSAVYLCASSKQQTDTQYFGPGTRLTVL.

This chain joins TRBV10-1 and TRBJ2-7, with 7 positions matching TRBD2. The V gene's germline CDR1 is WNHNN and CDR2 SYGVQD (reference sequence). V gave up 4 bases and J gave up 6 bases; unmatched junction bases: 3. CDR3 length equals 12 residues. CDR3 DNA: TGCGCCAGCAGTGGCCCGGGAGGCGAGCAGTACTTC. It is translated as CASSGPGGEQYF.

CDR3 coding DNA: TGTGCCAGCAGTGAACAGGGCTGGGGGCAGCCCCAGCATTTT. Its translation: CASSEQGWGQPQHF. The rearrangement joins TRBV6-1 to TRBJ1-5; weak D call: TRBD1 (5 bases). Germline assignment: CDR1 MNHNS and CDR2 SASEGT. The CDR3 loop spans 14 amino acids. Trimming removed 2 bases at V and 7 bases at J, with 12 bases between.

The chain combines TRBV27 with TRBJ2-6, with D tentatively TRBD2 (5 bases). The CDR3 runs 17 residues. CDR1 is MNHEY, CDR2 SMNVEV, per germline (reference sequence). Trimming removed 4 bases from V and 0 bases from J, with 13 bases in between. This CDR3 reads CASSWRARTSGANVLTF. Written as DNA, the CDR3 is TGTGCCAGCAGTTGGCGGGCGCGGACCTCTGGGGCCAACGTCCTGACTTTC. Using reference TRBV27 and TRBJ2-6 for the parts outside the CDR3, the full variable domain is EAQVTQNPRYLITVTGKKLTVTCSQNMNHEYMSWYRQDPGLGLRQIYYSMNVEVTDKGDVPEGYKVSRKEKRNFPLILESPSPNQTSLYFCASSWRARTSGANVLTFGAGSRLTVL.

V usage is TRBV5-1 and J usage is TRBJ1-1, with no clear D. The CDR3 has 13 amino acids. The V gene lost 3 bases and the J gene lost 1 base, with 7 bases spanning the gap. CDR1 is SGHRS, CDR2 YFSETQ, per germline. CDR3 in amino acids: CASSSDKNTEAFF. CDR3 in DNA: TGCGCCAGCAGCTCCGACAAGAACACTGAAGCTTTCTTT. The full variable domain, in which reference TRBV5-1 and TRBJ1-1 provide the parts outside the CDR3, is KAGVTQTPRYLIKTRGQQVTLSCSPISGHRSVSWYQQTPGQGLQFLFEYFSETQRNKGNFPGRFSGRQFSNSRSEMNVSTLELGDSALYLCASSSDKNTEAFFGQGTRLTVV.

The chain combines TRBV28 with TRBJ2-1; no clear D gene. V lost 3 bases, J lost 8 bases, and 17 bases lay in between. This CDR3 has 15 residues. Looked up from germline, CDR1 is MDHEN and CDR2 is SYDVKM. CDR3 protein: CASSFFASMFYEQFF. The DNA of the CDR3 is TGTGCCAGCAGTTTTTTCGCGAGTATGTTCTATGAGCAGTTCTTC.

The chain couples TRBV6-6 to TRBJ2-3; TRBD2 aligns across 8 bases. V shed 2 bases and J 3 bases; nucleotides not matched to a gene: 4. Germline V gene sequence: CDR1 MNHNY, CDR2 SVGAGI (reference sequence). This CDR3 spans 15 amino acids. CDR3 DNA sequence: TGTGCCAGCAGTTACAGAGGCGGGAGGACAGATACGCAGTATTTT. Translated: CASSYRGGRTDTQYF.

This clone was counted a few times. Other nucleotide sequences from this sample produce the same CDR3. V and J are TRBV28 and TRBJ2-7; 9 bases align to TRBD1. The germline CDR1 and CDR2 sequences are MDHEN and SYDVKM. The V segment lost 6 bases and the J segment 3 bases; nucleotides outside the gene matches: 3. The CDR3 consists of 13 residues. The CDR3 region is CASSPDRGYEQYF. CDR3 sequence (DNA): TGTGCCAGCAGCCCGGACAGGGGCTACGAGCAGTACTTC.

The chain links TRBV15 to TRBJ2-1, with D unclear. The germline gives CDR1 LNHNV, CDR2 YYDKDF (reference sequence). V lost 1 base, J lost 6 bases, and 7 bases lay in between. This CDR3 contains 13 residues. The CDR3 spells CATSRVRSNEQFF. CDR3 nucleotides: TGTGCCACCAGCAGAGTTCGATCCAATGAGCAGTTCTTC.

This clone was seen more than once but under ten times. The genes are TRBV5-1 and TRBJ1-1; weak D call: TRBD1 (6 bases). The V and J ends lost 4 bases and 1 base respectively, with 14 bases between them. From germline, CDR1 is SGHRS and CDR2 YFSETQ. The CDR3 spans 15 residues. CDR3 bases: TGCGCCAGCAGCCGCAGACAGGACCCGAACACTGAAGCTTTCTTT. It yields the protein CASSRRQDPNTEAFF.

The V call is TRBV19, the J call TRBJ2-5; the D gene is possibly TRBD1 (6 bases). The DNA end is a closer match to TRBJ2-7, so the J assignment may be wrong. The CDR3 runs to 13 residues. The germline CDR1 and CDR2 sequences are LNHDA and SQIVND (reference sequence). Here the CDR3 reads CASSRQESYEQYF. The CDR3 DNA reads TGTGCCAGTAGCCGACAGGAGTCGTACGAGCAGTACTTC.

This chain joins TRBV11-1 and TRBJ2-5; D tentatively fits TRBD1 or TRBD2 (6 bases each). CDR3 length equals 16 residues. Trimming cost V 2 bases and J 2 bases, with 15 bases left between them. CDR1 is SGHAT, CDR2 FQDESV, per germline (reference sequence). The CDR3 is CASSLLAGRGQETQYF. The CDR3 DNA is TGTGCCAGCAGCTTACTCGCGGGAAGGGGGCAAGAGACCCAGTACTTC.

The sample holds a few counts of this clone. J is TRBJ2-7 and V is TRBV10-3; no definite D call. This CDR3 spans 13 amino acids. The V gene lost 2 bases and the J gene lost 7 bases, with 12 bases spanning the gap. The germline CDR1 and CDR2 sequences are ENHRY and SYGVKD. The CDR3 DNA is TGTGCCATCAGTGAGAAAATGGGTTGGGAGCAGTACTTC. Translated, it gives CAISEKMGWEQYF.

The rearrangement uses TRBV7-2 and TRBJ1-5; the D is unclear. Germline-derived CDR1 and CDR2 are SGHTA and FQGNSA. The germline V and J ends were trimmed by 1 base and 7 bases, with 14 bases remaining between them. The CDR3 totals 15 residues. The CDR3 sequence is CASSLDSLSGQPQHF. CDR3 coding DNA: TGTGCCAGCAGCTTAGATTCCTTATCGGGGCAGCCCCAGCATTTT. Full variable domain (remainder filled in from reference TRBV7-2 and TRBJ1-5): GAGVSQSPSNKVTEKGKDVELRCDPISGHTALYWYRQSLGQGLEFLIYFQGNSAPDKSGLPSDRFSAERTGGSVSTLTIQRTQQEDSAVYLCASSLDSLSGQPQHFGDGTRLSIL.

The chain joins TRBV5-6 to TRBJ1-5; 10 bases match TRBD1. The germline CDR1 and CDR2 sequences are SGHDT and YYEEEE. J lost 7 bases, V lost 4 bases, and 11 bases had no gene match. CDR3 length: 16 amino acids. CDR3 sequence (DNA): TGTGCCAGCAGCCATGGGGACAGGGGAACAAGCCAGCCCCAGCATTTT. Translated: CASSHGDRGTSQPQHF. The whole variable domain, filled in from reference TRBV5-6 and TRBJ1-5, reads DAGVTQSPTHLIKTRGQQVTLRCSPKSGHDTVSWYQQALGQGPQFIFQYYEEEERQRGNFPDRFSGHQFPNYSSELNVNALLLGDSALYLCASSHGDRGTSQPQHFGDGTRLSIL.

The table lists this clone with a count of one. The chain has TRBV4-1 and TRBJ1-5; possibly TRBD1 for D (5 bases). Trimming removed 3 bases from V and 8 bases from J, with 20 bases in between. CDR1 and CDR2 from the germline V gene are MGHRA and YSYEKL. The CDR3 consists of 16 residues. This CDR3 reads CASSHSVGGVGKPQHF. The CDR3 coding sequence is TGCGCCAGCAGCCATTCCGTGGGGGGGGTCGGGAAGCCCCAGCATTTT.

The chain employs TRBV19 and TRBJ2-3; 7 bases align to TRBD2. J was trimmed by 2 bases and V by 6 bases; bases with no gene match: 8. The CDR3 sequence is 15 residues long. Germline CDR1 LNHDA, CDR2 SQIVND (reference sequence). The CDR3 spells CASSPLAGATDTQYF. The DNA of the CDR3 is TGTGCCAGTAGCCCGTTGGCGGGAGCCACAGATACGCAGTATTTT.

V is TRBV27 and J is TRBJ2-2, with D uncertain. The V and J ends lost 0 bases and 4 bases respectively, with 6 bases between them. CDR3 size: 14 residues. The germline gives CDR1 MNHEY, CDR2 SMNVEV (reference sequence). CDR3 protein: CASSLSTATGELFF. CDR3 DNA: TGTGCCAGCAGTTTATCAACAGCCACCGGGGAGCTGTTTTTT.

This clone was seen just once. This chain uses TRBV5-1 with TRBJ2-7, with 8 nucleotides matching TRBD2. Per germline, CDR1 SGHRS and CDR2 YFSETQ. The CDR3 runs 15 residues. Trimming took 2 bases from V and 0 from J; bases not matched to a gene: 4. The CDR3 loop is CASSFTGTSSYEQYF. The CDR3 DNA reads as TGCGCCAGCAGCTTCACCGGGACTAGCTCCTACGAGCAGTACTTC.

The V and J genes are TRBV7-9 and TRBJ1-2, with D perhaps TRBD1 (5 bases). V shed 2 bases and J shed 2 bases, with 9 bases lying between them. Looked up from germline, CDR1 is SEHNR and CDR2 is FQNEAQ (reference sequence). The CDR3 loop spans 14 amino acids. The CDR3 spells CASSLSGGNYGYTF. CDR3 bases: TGTGCCAGCAGCTTAAGCGGGGGAAACTATGGCTACACCTTC.

J is TRBJ2-5 and V is TRBV11-2, with D possibly TRBD1 on 5 matching bases. This CDR3 has 16 residues. Trimming cost V 2 bases and J 1 base, with 14 bases left between them. Germline V gene lookup returns CDR1 SGHAT and CDR2 FQNNGV. The CDR3 region is CASSLLIGAPQETQYF. In nucleotides, the CDR3 is TGTGCCAGCAGCTTACTTATTGGGGCACCCCAAGAGACCCAGTACTTC.